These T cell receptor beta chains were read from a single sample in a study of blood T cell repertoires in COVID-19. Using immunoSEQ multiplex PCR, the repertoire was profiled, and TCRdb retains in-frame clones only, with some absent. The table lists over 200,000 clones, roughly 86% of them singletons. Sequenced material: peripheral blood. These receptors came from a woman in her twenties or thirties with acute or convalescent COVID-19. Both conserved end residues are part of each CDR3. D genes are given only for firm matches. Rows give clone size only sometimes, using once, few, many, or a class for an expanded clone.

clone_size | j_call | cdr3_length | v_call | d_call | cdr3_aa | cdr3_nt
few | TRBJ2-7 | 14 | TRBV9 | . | CASSYGTGSYEQYF | TGTGCCAGCAGCTACGGGACTGGTTCCTACGAGCAGTACTTC
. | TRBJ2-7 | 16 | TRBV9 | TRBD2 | CASSVAGAGGPYEQYF | TGTGCCAGCAGCGTAGCAGGAGCGGGAGGGCCCTACGAGCAGTACTTC
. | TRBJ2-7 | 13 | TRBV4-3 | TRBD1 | CASSLWTGGEQYF | TGCGCCAGCAGCCTTTGGACAGGGGGAGAGCAGTACTTC
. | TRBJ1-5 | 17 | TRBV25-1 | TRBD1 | CASSDSGTGNGNQPQHF | TGTGCCAGCAGTGATTCCGGGACAGGGAATGGCAATCAGCCCCAGCATTTT
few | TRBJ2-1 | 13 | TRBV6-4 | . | CASSEDTYNEQFF | TGTGCCAGCAGTGAGGACACCTACAATGAGCAGTTCTTC
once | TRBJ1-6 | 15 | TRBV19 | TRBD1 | CASAADRGFGSPLHF | TGTGCCAGTGCCGCGGACAGGGGATTTGGTTCACCCCTCCACTTT
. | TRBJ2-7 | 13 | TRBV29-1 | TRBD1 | CTLRDRSTYEQYF | TGCACTCTCCGGGACAGAAGTACCTACGAGCAGTACTTC
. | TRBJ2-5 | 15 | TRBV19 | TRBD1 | CASSPGQGTIKTQYF | TGTGCCAGTAGCCCGGGACAGGGAACAATAAAGACCCAGTACTTC
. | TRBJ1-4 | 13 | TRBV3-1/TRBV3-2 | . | CASRDSTNEKLFF | TGTGCCAGCCGGGACTCAACTAATGAAAAACTGTTTTTT
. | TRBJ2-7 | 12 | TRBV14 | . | CASSQDLYEQYF | TGTGCCAGCAGCCAAGATCTCTACGAGCAGTACTTC
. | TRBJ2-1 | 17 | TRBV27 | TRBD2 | CASSLLPGLAGGNEQFF | TGTGCCAGCAGTCTTCTTCCGGGACTAGCGGGAGGTAATGAGCAGTTCTTC
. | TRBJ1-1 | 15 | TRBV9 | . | CASSDLTRSNTEAFF | TGTGCCAGCAGCGATTTAACCAGATCTAACACTGAAGCTTTCTTT
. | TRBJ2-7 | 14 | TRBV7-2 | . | CASSLAAFSYEQYF | TGTGCCAGCAGCTTAGCTGCGTTCTCCTACGAGCAGTACTTC
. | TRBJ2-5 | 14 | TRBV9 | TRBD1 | CASGYGTGQETQYF | TGTGCCAGCGGGTATGGGACAGGACAAGAGACCCAGTACTTC
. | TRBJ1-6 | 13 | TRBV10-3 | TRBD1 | CAARGSYNSPLHF | TGTGCCGCCAGGGGGTCCTATAATTCACCCCTCCACTTT
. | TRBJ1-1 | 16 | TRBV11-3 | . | CASSLDGRGGNTEAFF | TGTGCCAGCAGCTTAGATGGTAGGGGGGGGAACACTGAAGCTTTCTTT
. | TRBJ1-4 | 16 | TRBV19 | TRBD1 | CASSTLMDRGNEKLFF | TGTGCCAGTAGTACCTTGATGGACAGGGGTAATGAAAAACTGTTTTTT
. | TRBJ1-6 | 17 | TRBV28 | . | CASSFISGRVLDSPLHF | TGTGCCAGCAGTTTCATTTCTGGCAGGGTGTTAGATTCACCCCTCCACTTT
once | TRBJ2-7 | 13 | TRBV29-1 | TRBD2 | CSVSGTILYEQYF | TGCAGTGTAAGCGGGACGATTCTCTACGAGCAGTACTTC
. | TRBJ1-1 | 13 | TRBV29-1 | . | CSETKGGYTEAFF | TGCAGCGAAACAAAAGGGGGATACACTGAAGCTTTCTTT
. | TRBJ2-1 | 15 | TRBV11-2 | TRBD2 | CASSFEREQYNEQFF | TGTGCCAGCAGCTTCGAGCGGGAACAGTACAATGAGCAGTTCTTC
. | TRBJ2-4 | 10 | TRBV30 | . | CAPRRNIQYF | TGTGCCCCGAGGAGGAACATTCAGTACTTC
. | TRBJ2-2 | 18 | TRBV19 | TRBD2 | CASSPQLAGEHSGGELFF | TGTGCCAGTAGTCCCCAACTAGCGGGAGAACACAGTGGTGGGGAGCTGTTTTTT
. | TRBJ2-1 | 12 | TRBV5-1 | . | CASSAGVNEQFF | TGCGCCAGCAGCGCAGGGGTGAATGAGCAGTTCTTC
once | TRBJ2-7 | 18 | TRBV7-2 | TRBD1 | CASSYLKGQGDITYEQYF | TGTGCCAGCAGCTATCTAAAGGGACAGGGGGATATCACCTACGAGCAGTACTTC
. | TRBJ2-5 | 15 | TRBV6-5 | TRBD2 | CASSYGAGVSETQYF | TGTGCCAGCAGTTACGGAGCGGGAGTGTCGGAGACCCAGTACTTC
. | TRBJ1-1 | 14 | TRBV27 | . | CASSPDRPGTEAFF | TGTGCCAGCAGTCCAGACAGGCCGGGCACTGAAGCTTTCTTT
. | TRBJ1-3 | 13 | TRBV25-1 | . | CASAGQGRNTIYF | TGTGCCAGCGCCGGGCAGGGGAGAAACACCATATATTTT